A selection of T cell receptor beta chains follows, all from one sample in a study of T-cell memory formation after mild COVID-19. TCRdb re-analysed the 5' RACE reads in MiXCR, keeping a single row per CDR3 protein. Altogether around 340,000 distinct CDR3 sequences are present, 20% to 25% being singletons, with the ten largest covering around 13%. Material: PBMCs or a T cell subset sorted from them (not recorded which). The receptors derive from an adult woman who had mild COVID-19 (a few samples of this study predate the infection). Cell type and time point are not known. The CDR3 runs from the conserved cysteine through the conserved F or W. D genes are given only for firm matches. Clone size, where shown, is once, few, many, or a class for clones that have expanded.

v_call	clone_size	d_call	j_call	cdr3_aa	cdr3_nt
TRBV29-1	NA	NA	TRBJ1-2	CSVDGTNYGYTF	TGCAGCGTTGATGGGACTAACTATGGCTACACCTTC
TRBV7-6	NA	TRBD1	TRBJ2-4	CASSLEGAGKKAKNIQYF	TGTGCCAGCAGCTTAGAGGGGGCAGGGAAAAAAGCCAAAAACATTCAGTACTTC
TRBV7-6	few	NA	TRBJ2-1	CASSLVGEGRNEQFF	TGTGCCAGCAGCTTAGTAGGAGAGGGACGGAATGAGCAGTTCTTC
TRBV27	few	NA	TRBJ1-3	CASSLSRAGGNTIYF	TGTGCCAGCAGTTTATCGAGGGCAGGGGGAAACACCATATATTTT
TRBV4-2	few	NA	TRBJ2-5	CASSPEGRGKVIETQYF	TGTGCCAGCAGCCCGGAAGGCAGGGGAAAGGTGATAGAGACCCAGTACTTC
TRBV18	few	TRBD2	TRBJ2-7	CASSPPNRISSGSIVGEQYF	TGTGCCAGCTCACCACCCAACCGGATCTCTAGCGGGAGCATCGTGGGCGAGCAGTACTTC
TRBV7-8	NA	NA	TRBJ2-1	CASSPGLGEYEQFF	TGTGCCAGCAGCCCCGGGCTGGGGGAATATGAGCAGTTCTTC
TRBV11-2	NA	NA	TRBJ1-6	CASSLEAAPLHF	TGTGCCAGCAGCTTAGAGGCAGCACCCCTCCACTTT
TRBV5-1	NA	NA	TRBJ2-5	CASSLDARQETQYF	TGCGCCAGCAGCTTAGATGCACGCCAAGAGACCCAGTACTTC
TRBV7-2	NA	TRBD1	TRBJ2-7	CASTQKSGQADPYF	TGTGCCAGCACCCAAAAAAGTGGACAGGCGGATCCGTACTTC
TRBV6-5	NA	TRBD1	TRBJ1-2	CASTRGTGSGGYTF	TGTGCCAGCACCCGGGGGACAGGGTCGGGAGGCTACACCTTC
TRBV19	NA	TRBD1	TRBJ2-7	CASSDGTGGWYEQYF	TGTGCCAGTAGTGACGGGACAGGGGGCTGGTACGAGCAGTACTTC
TRBV5-6	NA	TRBD1	TRBJ1-3	CASSLDRGNTIYF	TGTGCCAGCAGCCTGGACAGGGGAAACACCATATATTTT
TRBV9	few	NA	TRBJ2-3	CASSVVPQRADTQYF	TGTGCCAGCAGCGTAGTTCCCCAGCGGGCAGATACGCAGTATTTT
TRBV2	few	NA	TRBJ1-2	CASRLQEGYGYTF	TGTGCCAGCAGGTTACAGGAGGGCTATGGCTACACCTTC
TRBV3-1	NA	NA	TRBJ1-2	CASSQVDYGYTF	TGTGCCAGCAGCCAAGTCGATTATGGCTACACCTTC
TRBV12-3/TRBV12-4	NA	NA	TRBJ2-3	CASSLAAGTWTDTQYF	TGTGCCAGCAGTTTAGCGGCCGGGACCTGGACAGATACGCAGTATTTT
TRBV12-3/TRBV12-4	few	NA	TRBJ2-7	CASSSYYTHYEQYF	TGTGCCAGCAGTTCGTACTACACCCACTACGAGCAGTACTTC
TRBV7-9	NA	NA	TRBJ1-3	CASSFSGVSGNTIYF	TGTGCCAGCAGCTTTTCAGGGGTCTCTGGAAACACCATATATTTT
TRBV7-9	many	TRBD2	TRBJ2-7	CASSLRTSGSSYEQYF	TGTGCCAGCAGCTTGCGGACTAGCGGGAGCTCCTACGAGCAGTACTTC
TRBV7-9	few	NA	TRBJ1-1	CASSSSVGTEAFF	TGTGCCAGCAGCTCGTCAGTGGGCACTGAAGCTTTCTTT
TRBV10-3	few	TRBD2	TRBJ2-3	CAISEGGSPDTQYF	TGTGCCATCAGTGAGGGCGGGAGTCCAGATACGCAGTATTTT
TRBV24-1	NA	NA	TRBJ1-2	CATSDESNYGYTF	TGTGCCACCAGTGACGAGTCTAACTATGGCTACACCTTC
TRBV9	NA	TRBD1	TRBJ2-5	CASSAEDRARGETQYF	TGTGCCAGCAGCGCCGAGGACAGGGCGAGGGGAGAGACCCAGTACTTC
TRBV9	NA	NA	TRBJ2-7	CASSAGSSLYEQYF	TGTGCCAGCAGCGCGGGATCTAGCCTCTACGAGCAGTACTTC
TRBV7-2	few	NA	TRBJ2-2	CASSLTQGGWGTGELFF	TGTGCCAGCAGCTTAACACAGGGAGGTTGGGGCACCGGGGAGCTGTTTTTT
TRBV7-9	few	TRBD2	TRBJ2-1	CASSRVRTSGIPGNEQFF	TGTGCCAGCAGCCGGGTAAGGACTAGCGGGATCCCTGGCAATGAGCAGTTCTTC
TRBV29-1	few	NA	TRBJ1-1	CSVVGDTEAFF	TGCAGCGTTGTAGGGGACACTGAAGCTTTCTTT
TRBV10-3	few	NA	TRBJ2-5	CAISEGEQETQYF	TGTGCCATCAGTGAGGGGGAGCAAGAGACCCAGTACTTC
TRBV12-3/TRBV12-4	few	TRBD1	TRBJ1-1	CASSLGTGGRAFF	TGTGCCAGCAGTCTAGGGACAGGGGGTAGGGCTTTCTTT
TRBV29-1	NA	TRBD1	TRBJ1-1	CSVGQRLNTEAFF	TGCAGCGTGGGACAGCGATTGAACACTGAAGCTTTCTTT
TRBV20-1	once	TRBD2	TRBJ2-7	CSASGGGRAEQYF	TGCAGTGCTAGTGGCGGCGGGAGGGCCGAGCAGTACTTC
TRBV7-2	NA	NA	TRBJ2-5	CASSLGGTEYQETQYF	TGTGCCAGCAGCCTTGGCGGGACGGAGTACCAAGAGACCCAGTACTTC
TRBV18	NA	TRBD2	TRBJ2-7	CASSGLAGERTYEQYF	TGTGCCAGCTCAGGACTAGCGGGAGAACGCACCTACGAGCAGTACTTC
TRBV29-1	NA	NA	TRBJ2-5	CSVEDGQVGTQYF	TGCAGCGTTGAAGATGGCCAGGTGGGGACCCAGTACTTC
TRBV5-6	few	NA	TRBJ1-4	CASSDNPGGGEKLFF	TGTGCCAGCAGCGATAACCCCGGAGGAGGTGAAAAACTGTTTTTT
TRBV6-5	many	NA	TRBJ2-3	CASSYSGGWTDTQYF	TGTGCCAGCAGTTACTCCGGCGGTTGGACAGATACGCAGTATTTT
TRBV24-1	few	NA	TRBJ2-2	CATSDFSGELFF	TGTGCCACCAGTGATTTTTCCGGGGAGCTGTTTTTT
TRBV12-3/TRBV12-4	NA	TRBD1	TRBJ1-5	CASSDRGISNQPQHF	TGTGCCAGCAGTGACAGGGGCATTAGCAATCAGCCCCAGCATTTT
TRBV4-1	NA	TRBD1	TRBJ1-1	CASSQVAGGRTEAFF	TGCGCCAGCAGCCAAGTGGCAGGGGGCAGGACTGAAGCTTTCTTT
TRBV4-2	few	TRBD2	TRBJ2-1	CASSQDAGRAANEQFF	TGTGCCAGCAGCCAAGATGCCGGGAGGGCCGCCAATGAGCAGTTCTTC
TRBV11-3	few	TRBD2	TRBJ2-1	CASSSILAGEFHEQFF	TGTGCCAGCAGCTCCATACTAGCGGGAGAGTTCCATGAGCAGTTCTTC
TRBV12-5	NA	TRBD1	TRBJ1-5	CASGSTLTGWKDQPQHF	TGTGCTAGTGGTTCGACTCTGACAGGGTGGAAGGATCAGCCCCAGCATTTT
TRBV12-3/TRBV12-4	few	NA	TRBJ1-5	CASTKGGSYSNQPQHF	TGTGCCAGCACCAAGGGGGGATCCTATAGCAATCAGCCCCAGCATTTT
TRBV14	NA	NA	TRBJ2-3	CASSQVDRSTQYF	TGTGCCAGCAGCCAAGTCGACAGGAGTACGCAGTATTTT
TRBV20-1	few	NA	TRBJ1-5	CSAARVQNNQPQHF	TGCAGTGCCGCCCGAGTACAGAACAATCAGCCCCAGCATTTT
TRBV24-1	few	NA	TRBJ1-5	CATSTSPGTWQPQHF	TGTGCCACCAGTACGTCACCGGGAACTTGGCAGCCCCAGCATTTT
TRBV24-1	NA	NA	TRBJ2-1	CATSDLKQGIRNEQFF	TGTGCCACCAGTGATTTAAAACAGGGAATAAGGAATGAGCAGTTCTTC
TRBV12-3/TRBV12-4	NA	TRBD1	TRBJ1-2	CASSPTGDGYTF	TGTGCCAGCAGTCCCACAGGGGATGGCTACACCTTC
TRBV7-2	NA	TRBD2	TRBJ2-5	CASSLAGTSRQETQYF	TGTGCCAGCAGCTTAGCGGGGACTAGCCGGCAAGAGACCCAGTACTTC
TRBV27	few	NA	TRBJ1-6	CASSPGGIYNSPLHF	TGTGCCAGCAGTCCGGGGGGGATTTATAATTCACCCCTCCACTTT
TRBV7-2	NA	NA	TRBJ2-7	CASSAGTDYEQYF	TGTGCCAGCAGCGCGGGGACAGACTACGAGCAGTACTTC